This record covers a single T cell receptor beta chain. The CDR3 loop spans 15 amino acids. Looked up from germline, CDR1 is SGHRS and CDR2 is YFSETQ. Trimming took 4 bases from V and 2 from J, leaving 15 bases between them. The sample is drawn from a study of immune heterogeneity within non-small cell lung tumors. The starting template was genomic DNA from bulk tumor, about 600 ng per sample. Surgeons took several biopsies per primary tumor, spaced far apart, during surgery. Curative surgery was undertaken by patients, who had untreated, newly diagnosed non-small cell lung cancer. Newly diagnosed patients with non-small cell lung cancer who were having surgery with curative intent served as donors. With 32 V and 13 J primers, multiplex PCR amplified the TCR beta CDR3. TCRdb recomputed calls from the multiplex PCR reads with MiXCR, one row per CDR3 protein. The sample consists of around 6,000 distinct CDR3 sequences, approximately 23% of them appearing once.

The V gene is TRBV5-1, the J gene TRBJ2-5; D might be TRBD1 (6 bases). The source of this sequence is a man between 65 and 85 years old with non-small cell lung cancer. The sample comprised lung tumor tissue. CDR3 residues: CASSPSQGQQETQYF. The CDR3 coding sequence is TGCGCCAGCAGCCCCAGCCAGGGGCAACAAGAGACCCAGTACTTC.